This passage covers 13 T cell receptor beta chains from one sample sequenced in a study of tumor and adjacent non-tumor tissue in lung cancer. No cell sorting was done before RNA was extracted from the tissue. Distant lung tissue was collected more than 3 cm away from the tumor edge. A modified ARM-PCR protocol with three rounds of nested PCR amplified TCRbeta. TCRdb used MiXCR to reprocess the multiplex PCR reads, holding one entry per CDR3 protein. The sample lists 77,000 or so distinct CDR3 sequences; over 60% were seen once. Input material: distant non-tumor lung tissue. These receptors were obtained from a man between 70 and 80 years old with non-small cell lung cancer.

This clonotype appeared once. Germline and junction disagree at one end, which may indicate a read error. The chain couples TRBV4-1 to TRBJ1-1, with D possibly TRBD1 on 5 matching bases. CDR1 and CDR2 from the germline V gene are MGHRA and YSYEKL. This CDR3 spans 14 amino acids. The DNA for the CDR3 is TGCGCCAGCAGCCAAACGAATTGGGGCAATGAAGCTTTATTT. Its translation: CASSQTNWGNEALF.

J is TRBJ1-1 and V is TRBV7-8, with a weak D call TRBD1 (5 bases). Per germline, CDR1 SGHVS and CDR2 FQNEAQ. The CDR3 has 15 residues. V lost 5 bases, J lost 13 bases, and 26 bases lay in between. CDR3 in amino acids: CASSQGPRENTGVFF. The DNA for the CDR3 is TGTGCCAGCAGCCAGGGTCCGCGGGAGAACACTGGAGTTTTCTTT.

On this clonotype itself: Sequence at one end of the junction differs from germline and may be a read error. The chain has TRBV6-6 and TRBJ1-2; no definite D call. Germline CDR1 is MNHNY and CDR2 is SVGAGI (reference sequence). This CDR3 comprises 13 residues. CDR3 sequence (DNA): TGTGCCCGCAGTTACGGGCAGAAATATGGCTACATCTTC. It specifies CARSYGQKYGYIF.

This clonotype was picked up a small number of times. CDR3 amino acids: CASSDVKGNLNTEAFF. The CDR3 region has the DNA TGTGCCAGCAGTGATGTTAAGGGAAATCTTAACACTGAAGCTTTCTTT. The chain uses TRBV6-1 and TRBJ1-1, with D unresolved. V was trimmed by 3 bases and J by 2 bases, leaving 16 bases between them. This CDR3 contains 16 residues. Germline loops: CDR1 MNHNS, CDR2 SASEGT.

Comments on this clonotype: One end of the junction is discordant with germline, which a read error may explain. The V gene is TRBV20-1, the J gene TRBJ2-3; 7 bases fit TRBD2. Germline CDR1 reads DFQATT; CDR2 reads SNEGSKA (reference sequence). This CDR3 region has 14 residues. Written as DNA, the CDR3 is TGCAGTGCTAAACTAGCGTCTAGCACAGATACGCATTATTTT. Encoded protein: CSAKLASSTDTHYF.

This clonotype was recorded only once. In this CDR3 the conserved last residue, phenylalanine or tryptophan, is missing, so a read error is likely. V usage is TRBV12-3 or TRBV12-4 and J usage is TRBJ1-2, with D tentatively TRBD1 (6 bases). There are 14 residues in the CDR3. Trimming took 8 bases from V and 8 from J, leaving 21 bases between them. The CDR3 protein is CASPPRRGGKGYTY. In DNA, the CDR3 is TGTGCCAGCCCACCCCGACGAGGGGGTAAAGGCTACACCTAC.

As for this clonotype: Mismatch with germline at one junction end may stem from a read error. This chain links TRBV10-1 with TRBJ2-3; perhaps TRBD1 as D (5 bases). Germline CDR1 is WNHNN and CDR2 is SYGVQD (reference sequence). The CDR3 runs to 15 residues. The CDR3 DNA reads as TGCGCCAGCAGTGATGGGGCGGCTGGCCCAGATATGCAGTATTTT. This codes for CASSDGAAGPDMQYF.

As regards this clonotype: Sequence at one end of the junction differs from germline and may be a read error. The V and J genes are TRBV15 and TRBJ2-6, with D perhaps TRBD1 (5 bases). Germline V gene lookup returns CDR1 LNHNV and CDR2 YYDKDF (reference sequence). The CDR3 sequence is 14 residues long. The CDR3 nucleotides read TGTGCCACCAGCATAGAGGATGGGGCCAACGTCCTGAATTTC. Translating it yields CATSIEDGANVLNF.

This clonotype has at least ten counts. This chain joins TRBV29-1 and TRBJ2-7; D ambiguous. The CDR3 sequence is 12 residues long. V was trimmed by 4 bases and J by 2 bases, leaving 9 bases between them. The germline gives CDR1 SQVTM, CDR2 ANQGSEA. The CDR3 nucleotides read TGCAGCGTTGGGGGATTTACCTACGAGCAGTACTTC. It encodes CSVGGFTYEQYF.

A remark on this clonotype: A much larger clonotype is one base distant, so this may be a read error. V is TRBV6-2 or TRBV6-3 and J is TRBJ1-2; D not resolved. The CDR3 is made up of 15 amino acids. With 6 bases removed from V and 6 bases from J, the gap between germline ends came to 20 bases. In germline, CDR1 is MNHEY, CDR2 SVGEGT. The CDR3 region is CASRERVRNYHGYTF. The CDR3 region has the DNA TGTGCCAGCAGAGAGAGGGTACGGAACTACCATGGCTACACCTTC.

CDR3 sequence (DNA): TGTGCCAGCACCGATGGGGGGAGGGATCGTGGCGGGGAACAGTTTTTT. Protein: CASTDGGRDRGGEQFF. This chain joins TRBV11-3 and TRBJ2-2; 7 bases line up with TRBD2. Trimming removed 7 bases from V and 16 bases from J; junction bases left unmatched: 24. Germline V CDR1 and CDR2: SGHNT, YENEEA. The CDR3 extends over 16 amino acids. The full variable domain, completed using reference TRBV11-3 and TRBJ2-2, is EAGVVQSPRYKIIEKKQPVAFWCNPISGHNTLYWYLQNLGQGPELLIRYENEEAVDDSQLPKDRFSAERLKGVDSTLKIQPAELGDSAVYLCASTDGGRDRGGEQFFGEGSRLTVL.

Notes on this clonotype: Germline and junction disagree at one end, which may indicate a read error. This chain connects TRBV11-3 to TRBJ2-1; D may be TRBD2 (7 bases). In germline, CDR1 is SGHNT, CDR2 YENEEA. The CDR3 spans 16 residues. CDR3 sequence reads: CASSLDLTGGRDEQIF. As DNA, the CDR3 is TGTGCCAGCAGCTTAGATCTCACGGGGGGCAGGGATGAGCAGATCTTC.

The chain joins TRBV28 to TRBJ2-3, with TRBD2 matching over 10 bases. The CDR3 has 16 residues. In germline, CDR1 is MDHEN, CDR2 SYDVKM. V lost 10 bases to trimming and J lost 3 bases; unmatched junction nucleotides: 13. CDR3 sequence reads: CAIGFSSGRGTDTQYF. In DNA form, the CDR3 reads TGTGCCATCGGTTTCTCCAGCGGGAGGGGAACAGATACGCAGTATTTT.